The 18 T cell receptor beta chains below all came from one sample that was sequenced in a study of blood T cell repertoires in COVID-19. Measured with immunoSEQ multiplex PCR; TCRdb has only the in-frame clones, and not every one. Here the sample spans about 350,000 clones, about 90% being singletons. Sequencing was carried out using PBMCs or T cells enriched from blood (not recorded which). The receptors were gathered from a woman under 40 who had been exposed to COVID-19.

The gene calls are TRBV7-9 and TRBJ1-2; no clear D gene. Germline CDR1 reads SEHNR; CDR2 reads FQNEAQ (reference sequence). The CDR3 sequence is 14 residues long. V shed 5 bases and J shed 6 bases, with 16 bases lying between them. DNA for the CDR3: TGTGCCAGCAGCCAGGTGTCCGGCATCGATGGCTACACCTTC. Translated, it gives CASSQVSGIDGYTF.

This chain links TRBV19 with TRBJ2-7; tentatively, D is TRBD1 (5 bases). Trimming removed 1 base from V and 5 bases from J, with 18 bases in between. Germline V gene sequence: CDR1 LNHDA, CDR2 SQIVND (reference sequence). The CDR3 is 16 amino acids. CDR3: CASSIVRQLTPHEQYF. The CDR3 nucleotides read TGTGCCAGTAGTATAGTAAGACAGTTAACCCCCCACGAGCAGTACTTC.

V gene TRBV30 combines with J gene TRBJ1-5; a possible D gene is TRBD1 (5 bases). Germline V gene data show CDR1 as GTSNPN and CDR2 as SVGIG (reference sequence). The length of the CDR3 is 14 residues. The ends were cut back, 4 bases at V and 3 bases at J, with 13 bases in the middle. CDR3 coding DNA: TGTGCCTGGAAGGGGAGGCAGCTCAATCAGCCCCAGCATTTT. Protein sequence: CAWKGRQLNQPQHF.

Written as DNA, the CDR3 is TGTGCCATCAGACTAGCGGGAGCAGAGACCCAGTACTTC. This translates into CAIRLAGAETQYF. The chain links TRBV10-3 to TRBJ2-5, with 11 bases that match TRBD2. Germline V lookup: CDR1 ENHRY, CDR2 SYGVKD. J lost 4 bases, V lost 6 bases, and 1 base had no gene match. The CDR3 contains 13 residues.

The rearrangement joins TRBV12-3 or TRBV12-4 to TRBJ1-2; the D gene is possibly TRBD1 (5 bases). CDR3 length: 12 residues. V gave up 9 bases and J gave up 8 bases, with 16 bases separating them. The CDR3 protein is CASASGGRGYTF. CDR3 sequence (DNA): TGTGCCAGTGCGTCGGGGGGACGGGGCTACACCTTC.

In DNA, the CDR3 is TGTGCCAGCAGTTCGAGACAGGGGACGAACTATGGCTACACCTTC. It translates to CASSSRQGTNYGYTF. This chain connects TRBV6-5 to TRBJ1-2; 8 bases are shared with TRBD1. V dropped 4 bases and J dropped 2; count of bases not matched to a gene: 6. CDR3 size: 15 residues. Germline CDR1 MNHEY, CDR2 SVGAGI.

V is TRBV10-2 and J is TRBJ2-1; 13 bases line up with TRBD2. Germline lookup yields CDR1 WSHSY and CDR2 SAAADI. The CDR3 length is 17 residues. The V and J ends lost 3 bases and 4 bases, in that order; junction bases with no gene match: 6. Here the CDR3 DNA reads TGCGCCAGCAGTGATTTCATGGGACTAGCGGGGTACAATGAGCAGTTCTTC. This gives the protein CASSDFMGLAGYNEQFF.

The CDR3 nucleotides are TGTGCCAGCGGGCCGGGGTTCTACGGCTACACCTTC. It codes for CASGPGFYGYTF. This chain uses TRBV9 with TRBJ1-2; no reliable D call. The length of the CDR3 is 12 residues. Germline CDR1 reads SGDLS; CDR2 reads YYNGEE. Trimming took 7 bases from V and 8 from J, leaving 15 bases between them.

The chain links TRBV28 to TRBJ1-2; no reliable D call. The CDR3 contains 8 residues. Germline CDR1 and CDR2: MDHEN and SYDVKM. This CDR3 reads CAAYGYTF. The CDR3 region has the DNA TGTGCAGCCTATGGCTACACCTTC.

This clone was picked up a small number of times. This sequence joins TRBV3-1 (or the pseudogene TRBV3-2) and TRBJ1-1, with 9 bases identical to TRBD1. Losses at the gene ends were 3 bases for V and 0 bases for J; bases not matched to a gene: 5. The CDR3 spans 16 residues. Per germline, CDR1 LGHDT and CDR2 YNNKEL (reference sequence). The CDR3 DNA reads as TGTGCCAGCAGCCAGAGGACAGGGGCTATGAACACTGAAGCTTTCTTT. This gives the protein CASSQRTGAMNTEAFF.

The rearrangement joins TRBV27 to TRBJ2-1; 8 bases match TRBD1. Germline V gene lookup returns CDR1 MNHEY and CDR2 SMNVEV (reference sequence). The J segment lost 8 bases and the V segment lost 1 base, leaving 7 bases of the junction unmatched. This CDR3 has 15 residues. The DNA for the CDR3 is TGTGCCAGCAGTTTATACAGGGGGGTGGTCGATGAGCAGTTCTTC. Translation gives CASSLYRGVVDEQFF.

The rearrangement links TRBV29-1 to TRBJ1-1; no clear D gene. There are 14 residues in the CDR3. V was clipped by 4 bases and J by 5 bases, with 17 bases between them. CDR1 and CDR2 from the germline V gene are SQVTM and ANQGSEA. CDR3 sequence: CSVGWGSRGTEAFF. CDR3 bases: TGCAGCGTTGGTTGGGGATCCCGGGGTACTGAAGCTTTCTTT.

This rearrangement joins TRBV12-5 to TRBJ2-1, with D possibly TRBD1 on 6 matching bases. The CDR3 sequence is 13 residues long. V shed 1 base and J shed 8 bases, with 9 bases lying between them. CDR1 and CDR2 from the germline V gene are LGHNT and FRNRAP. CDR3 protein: CASGLAKGDEQFF. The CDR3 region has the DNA TGTGCTAGTGGTTTGGCCAAGGGGGATGAGCAGTTCTTC.

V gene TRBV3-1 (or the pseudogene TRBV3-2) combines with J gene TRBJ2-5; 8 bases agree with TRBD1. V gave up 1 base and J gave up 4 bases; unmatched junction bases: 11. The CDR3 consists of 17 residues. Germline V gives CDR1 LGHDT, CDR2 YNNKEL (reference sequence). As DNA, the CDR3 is TGTGCCAGCAGCCAAGTTTCCGGCAGGGGGCCCCCAGAGACCCAGTACTTC. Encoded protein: CASSQVSGRGPPETQYF.

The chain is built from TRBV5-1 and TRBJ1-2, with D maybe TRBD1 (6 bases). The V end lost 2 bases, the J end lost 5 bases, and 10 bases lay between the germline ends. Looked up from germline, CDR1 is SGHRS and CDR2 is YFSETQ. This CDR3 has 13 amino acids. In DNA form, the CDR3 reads TGCGCCAGCAGCTTTGGGGGGGCGTATGGCTACACCTTC. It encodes CASSFGGAYGYTF.

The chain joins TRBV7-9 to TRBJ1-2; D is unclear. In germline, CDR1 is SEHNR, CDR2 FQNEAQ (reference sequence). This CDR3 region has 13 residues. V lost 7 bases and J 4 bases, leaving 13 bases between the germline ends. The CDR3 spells CASTGGNLYGYTF. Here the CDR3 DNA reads TGTGCCAGCACGGGCGGAAACCTCTATGGCTACACCTTC.

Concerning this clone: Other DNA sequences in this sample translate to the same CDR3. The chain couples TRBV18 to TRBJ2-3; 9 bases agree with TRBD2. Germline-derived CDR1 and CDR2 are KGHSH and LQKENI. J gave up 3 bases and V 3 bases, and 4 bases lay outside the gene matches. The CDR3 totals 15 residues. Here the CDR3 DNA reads TGTGCCAGCTCACCGGCGGGAGGGCGTACAGATACGCAGTATTTT. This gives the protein CASSPAGGRTDTQYF. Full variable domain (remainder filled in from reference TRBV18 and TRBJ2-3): NAGVMQNPRHLVRRRGQEARLRCSPMKGHSHVYWYRQLPEEGLKFMVYLQKENIIDESGMPKERFSAEFPKEGPSILRIQQVVRGDSAAYFCASSPAGGRTDTQYFGPGTRLTVL.

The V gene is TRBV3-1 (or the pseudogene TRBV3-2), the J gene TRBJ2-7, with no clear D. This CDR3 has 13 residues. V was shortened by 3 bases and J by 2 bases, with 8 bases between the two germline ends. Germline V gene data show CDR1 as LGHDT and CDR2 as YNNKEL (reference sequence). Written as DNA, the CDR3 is TGTGCCAGCAGCCATCATACGGCCTACGAGCAGTACTTC. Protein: CASSHHTAYEQYF.